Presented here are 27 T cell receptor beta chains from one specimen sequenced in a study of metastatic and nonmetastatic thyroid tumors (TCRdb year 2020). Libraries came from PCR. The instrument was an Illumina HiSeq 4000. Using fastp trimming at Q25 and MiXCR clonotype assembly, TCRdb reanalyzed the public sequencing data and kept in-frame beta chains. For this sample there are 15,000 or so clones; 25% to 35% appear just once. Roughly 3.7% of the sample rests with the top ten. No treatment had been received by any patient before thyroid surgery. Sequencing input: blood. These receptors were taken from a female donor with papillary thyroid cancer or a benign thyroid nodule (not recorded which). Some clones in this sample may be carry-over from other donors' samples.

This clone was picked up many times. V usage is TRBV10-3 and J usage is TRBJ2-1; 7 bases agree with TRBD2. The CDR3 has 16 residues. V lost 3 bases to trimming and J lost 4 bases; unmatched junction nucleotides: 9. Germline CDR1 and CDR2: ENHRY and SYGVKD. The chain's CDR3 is CAISDPRGGVYNEQFF. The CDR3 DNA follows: TGTGCCATCAGTGACCCCCGTGGGGGGGTATACAATGAGCAGTTCTTC.

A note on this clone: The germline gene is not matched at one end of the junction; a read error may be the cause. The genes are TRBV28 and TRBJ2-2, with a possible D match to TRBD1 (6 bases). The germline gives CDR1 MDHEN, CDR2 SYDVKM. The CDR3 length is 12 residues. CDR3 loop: CSSRGILGEQFF. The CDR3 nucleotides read TGTTCCAGCAGGGGAATCCTCGGGGAGCAGTTTTTT.

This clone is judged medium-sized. The CDR3 DNA follows: TGTGCCAGCAGCTTAACCACAGGGGGCAATCAGCCCCAGCATTTT. Protein sequence: CASSLTTGGNQPQHF. The chain carries TRBV7-2 and TRBJ1-5; 7 nucleotides match TRBD1. The CDR3 has 15 amino acids. The ends lost 2 bases at V and 2 bases at J; junction bases unmatched: 3. Per germline, CDR1 SGHTA and CDR2 FQGNSA.

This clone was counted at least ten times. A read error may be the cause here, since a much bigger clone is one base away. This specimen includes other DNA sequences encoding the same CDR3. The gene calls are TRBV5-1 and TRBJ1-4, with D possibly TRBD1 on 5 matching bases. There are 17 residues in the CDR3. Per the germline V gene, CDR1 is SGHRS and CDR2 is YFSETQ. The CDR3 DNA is TGCGCCAGCAGCTTGGGCCGGGGGGATCGAGCTAATGAAAAGCTGTTTTTT. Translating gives CASSLGRGDRANEKLFF. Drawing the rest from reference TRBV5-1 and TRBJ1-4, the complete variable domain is KAGVTQTPRYLIKTRGQQVTLSCSPISGHRSVSWYQQTPGQGLQFLFEYFSETQRNKGNFPGRFSGRQFSNSRSEMNVSTLELGDSALYLCASSLGRGDRANEKLFFGSGTQLSVL.

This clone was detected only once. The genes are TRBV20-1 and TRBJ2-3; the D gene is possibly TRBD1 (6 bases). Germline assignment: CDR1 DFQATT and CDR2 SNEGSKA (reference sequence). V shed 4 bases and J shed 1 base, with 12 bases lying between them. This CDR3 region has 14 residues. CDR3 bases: TGCAGTGCTACACAGGGCGGACGCACAGATACGCAGTATTTT. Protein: CSATQGGRTDTQYF.

CDR3 bases: TGTGCCACCATGGGCCCGAAAACAAGGGAGGTCTTCTATGGCTACACCTTC. Its translation is CATMGPKTREVFYGYTF. The chain joins TRBV27 to TRBJ1-2; D ambiguous. The V gene's germline CDR1 is MNHEY and CDR2 SMNVEV (reference sequence). The germline V and J ends were trimmed by 10 bases and 4 bases, with 28 bases remaining between them. There are 17 residues in the CDR3.

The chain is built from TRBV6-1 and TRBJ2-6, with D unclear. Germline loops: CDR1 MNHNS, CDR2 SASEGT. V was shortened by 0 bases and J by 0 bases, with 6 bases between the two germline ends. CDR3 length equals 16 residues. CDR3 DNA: TGTGCCAGCAGTGAAGCGCTCGGCTCTGGGGCCAACGTCCTGACTTTC. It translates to CASSEALGSGANVLTF.

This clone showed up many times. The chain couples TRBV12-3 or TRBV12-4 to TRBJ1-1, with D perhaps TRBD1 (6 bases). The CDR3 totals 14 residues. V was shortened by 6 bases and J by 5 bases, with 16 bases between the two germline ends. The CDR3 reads CASRNTGQKTEAFF. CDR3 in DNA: TGTGCCAGCAGGAATACAGGGCAAAAAACTGAAGCTTTCTTT.

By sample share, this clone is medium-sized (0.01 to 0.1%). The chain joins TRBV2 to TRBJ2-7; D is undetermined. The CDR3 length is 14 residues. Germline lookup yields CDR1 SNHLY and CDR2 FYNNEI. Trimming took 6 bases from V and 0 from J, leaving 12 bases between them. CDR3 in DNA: TGTGCCAGCAGCGAGCAGGAGAGCTCCTACGAGCAGTACTTC. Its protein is CASSEQESSYEQYF.

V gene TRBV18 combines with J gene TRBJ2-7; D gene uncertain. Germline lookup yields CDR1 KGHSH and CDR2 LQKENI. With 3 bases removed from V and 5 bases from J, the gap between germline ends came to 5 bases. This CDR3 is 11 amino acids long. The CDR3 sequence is CASSPLDEQYF. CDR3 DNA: TGTGCCAGCTCACCCTTGGACGAGCAGTACTTC.

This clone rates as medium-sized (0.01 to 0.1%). The CDR3, as DNA: TGTGCCAGCTCACCCCCCGGGGGGGGCGCGGGGGAGCAGTACTTC. Its translation is CASSPPGGGAGEQYF. The chain has TRBV18 and TRBJ2-7; the match to TRBD2 covers 8 bases. Germline CDR1 and CDR2: KGHSH and LQKENI. V gave up 3 bases and J gave up 7 bases; unmatched junction bases: 11. The CDR3 runs 15 residues.

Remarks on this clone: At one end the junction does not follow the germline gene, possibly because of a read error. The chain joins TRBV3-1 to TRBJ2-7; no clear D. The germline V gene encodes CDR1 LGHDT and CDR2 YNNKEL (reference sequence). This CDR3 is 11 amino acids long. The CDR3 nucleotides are TGTGCCAGCAGCCAAGGGGGTGAGCGGTACTTC. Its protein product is CASSQGGERYF.

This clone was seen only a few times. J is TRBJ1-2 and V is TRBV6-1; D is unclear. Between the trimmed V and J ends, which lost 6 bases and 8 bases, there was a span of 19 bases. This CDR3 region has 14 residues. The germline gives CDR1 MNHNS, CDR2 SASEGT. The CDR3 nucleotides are TGTGCCAGCAGGATACAGCCGCCGGGGAGAGGCTACACCTTC. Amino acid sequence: CASRIQPPGRGYTF.

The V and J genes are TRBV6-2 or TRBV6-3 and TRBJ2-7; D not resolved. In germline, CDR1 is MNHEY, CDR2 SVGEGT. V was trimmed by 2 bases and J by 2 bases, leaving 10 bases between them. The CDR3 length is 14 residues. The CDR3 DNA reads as TGTGCCAGCAGTTACGGTCGACTTACCTACGAGCAGTACTTC. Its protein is CASSYGRLTYEQYF.

The CDR3 reads CASSLEGGPSYEQYF. CDR3 sequence (DNA): TGTGCCAGCAGCTTAGAGGGAGGACCCTCCTACGAGCAGTACTTC. The chain is built from TRBV7-9 and TRBJ2-7, with D tentatively TRBD2 (6 bases). Germline V gene data show CDR1 as SEHNR and CDR2 as FQNEAQ (reference sequence). The CDR3 is made up of 15 amino acids. V dropped 1 base and J dropped 0 bases, with 10 bases sitting between them. Full variable domain (remainder filled in from reference TRBV7-9 and TRBJ2-7): DTGVSQNPRHKITKRGQNVTFRCDPISEHNRLYWYRQTLGQGPEFLTYFQNEAQLEKSRLLSDRFSAERPKGSFSTLEIQRTEQGDSAMYLCASSLEGGPSYEQYFGPGTRLTVT.

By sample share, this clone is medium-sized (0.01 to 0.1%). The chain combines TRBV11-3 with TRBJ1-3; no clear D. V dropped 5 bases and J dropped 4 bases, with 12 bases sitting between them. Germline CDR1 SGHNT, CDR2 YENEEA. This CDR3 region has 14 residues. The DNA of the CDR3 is TGTGCCAGCAGCGATCCGAAATTGGGAAACACCATATATTTT. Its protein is CASSDPKLGNTIYF. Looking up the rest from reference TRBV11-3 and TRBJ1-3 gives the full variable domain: EAGVVQSPRYKIIEKKQPVAFWCNPISGHNTLYWYLQNLGQGPELLIRYENEEAVDDSQLPKDRFSAERLKGVDSTLKIQPAELGDSAVYLCASSDPKLGNTIYFGEGSWLTVV.

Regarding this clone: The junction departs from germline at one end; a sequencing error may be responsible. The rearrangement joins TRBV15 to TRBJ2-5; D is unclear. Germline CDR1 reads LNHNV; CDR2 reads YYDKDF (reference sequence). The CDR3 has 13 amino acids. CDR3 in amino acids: CATSRGKGETQYF. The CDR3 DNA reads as TGTGCGACCAGCAGAGGCAAAGGCGAGACCCAGTACTTC.

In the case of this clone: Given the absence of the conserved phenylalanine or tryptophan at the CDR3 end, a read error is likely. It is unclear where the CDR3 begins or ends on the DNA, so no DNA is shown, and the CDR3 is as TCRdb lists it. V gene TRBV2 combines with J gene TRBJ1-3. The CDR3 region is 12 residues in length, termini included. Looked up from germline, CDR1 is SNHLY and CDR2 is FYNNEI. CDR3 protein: CASSVVVNTTNV.

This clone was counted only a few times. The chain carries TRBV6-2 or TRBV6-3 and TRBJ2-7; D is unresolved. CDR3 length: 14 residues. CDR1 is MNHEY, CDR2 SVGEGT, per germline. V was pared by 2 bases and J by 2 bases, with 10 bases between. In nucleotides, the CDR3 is TGTGCCAGCAGTTACCCCAGCCTCACCTACGAGCAGTACTTC. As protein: CASSYPSLTYEQYF.

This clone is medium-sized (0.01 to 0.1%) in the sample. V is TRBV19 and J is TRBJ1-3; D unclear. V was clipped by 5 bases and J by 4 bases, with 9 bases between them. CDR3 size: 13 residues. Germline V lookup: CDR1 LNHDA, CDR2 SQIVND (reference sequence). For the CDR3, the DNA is TGTGCCAGTAGTCCGGACGGGGGAAACACCATATATTTT. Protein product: CASSPDGGNTIYF.

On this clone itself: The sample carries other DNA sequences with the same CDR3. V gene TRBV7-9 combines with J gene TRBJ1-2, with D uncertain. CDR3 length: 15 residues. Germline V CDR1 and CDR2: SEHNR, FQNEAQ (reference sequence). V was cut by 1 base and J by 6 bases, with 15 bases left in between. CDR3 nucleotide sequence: TGTGCCAGCAGCTTAGGACCGCGTGCCGCTGATGGCTACACCTTC. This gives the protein CASSLGPRAADGYTF. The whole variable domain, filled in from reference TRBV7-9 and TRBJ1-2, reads DTGVSQNPRHKITKRGQNVTFRCDPISEHNRLYWYRQTLGQGPEFLTYFQNEAQLEKSRLLSDRFSAERPKGSFSTLEIQRTEQGDSAMYLCASSLGPRAADGYTFGSGTRLTVV.

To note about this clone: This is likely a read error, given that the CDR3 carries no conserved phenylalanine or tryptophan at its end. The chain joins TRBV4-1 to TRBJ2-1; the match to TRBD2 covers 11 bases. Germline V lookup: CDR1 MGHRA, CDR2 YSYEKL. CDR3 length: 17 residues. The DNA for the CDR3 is TGCGCCAGCCGCCAAGAAAAGGAACTAGCGGGAGCAAATGAGCAGTTCTGC. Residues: CASRQEKELAGANEQFC.

The CDR3 here is CASSLITSDRGFNGGNQPQHF. In DNA, the CDR3 is TGTGCCAGCAGCTTGATTACGAGTGACAGGGGGTTTAATGGTGGCAATCAGCCCCAGCATTTT. The chain is built from TRBV13 and TRBJ1-5, with TRBD1 identical over 9 bases. The CDR3 has 21 residues. Germline CDR1 is PRHDT and CDR2 is FYEKMQ (reference sequence). J was trimmed by 2 bases and V by 3 bases; bases with no gene match: 20.

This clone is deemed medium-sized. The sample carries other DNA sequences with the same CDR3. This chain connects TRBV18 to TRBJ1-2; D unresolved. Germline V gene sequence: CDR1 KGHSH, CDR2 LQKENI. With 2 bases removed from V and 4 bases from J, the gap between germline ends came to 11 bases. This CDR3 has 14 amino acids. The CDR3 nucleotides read TGTGCCAGCTCACCAGAAAAGCAAGGCTATGGCTACACCTTC. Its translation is CASSPEKQGYGYTF.

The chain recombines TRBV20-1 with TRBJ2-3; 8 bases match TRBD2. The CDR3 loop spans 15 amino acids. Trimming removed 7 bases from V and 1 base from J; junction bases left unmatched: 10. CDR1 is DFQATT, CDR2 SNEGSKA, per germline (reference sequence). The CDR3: CSVGRREAGTDTQYF. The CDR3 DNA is TGCAGTGTTGGTAGGCGGGAGGCAGGCACAGATACGCAGTATTTT.

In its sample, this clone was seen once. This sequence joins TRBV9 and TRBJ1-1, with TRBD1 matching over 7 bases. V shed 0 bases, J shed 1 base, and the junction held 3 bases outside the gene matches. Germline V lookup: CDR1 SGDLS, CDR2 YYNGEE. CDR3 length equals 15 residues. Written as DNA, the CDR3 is TGTGCCAGCAGCGTAGTGGGACAGCAGAACACTGAAGCTTTCTTT. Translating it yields CASSVVGQQNTEAFF.

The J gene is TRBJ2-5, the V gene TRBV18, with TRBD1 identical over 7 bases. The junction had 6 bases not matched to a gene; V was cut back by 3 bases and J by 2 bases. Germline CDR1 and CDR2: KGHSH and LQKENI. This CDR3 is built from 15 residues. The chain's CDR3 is CASSPVGQVQETQYF. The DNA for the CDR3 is TGTGCCAGCTCACCGGTTGGACAGGTACAAGAGACCCAGTACTTC.